One TCR beta chain is described in this entry. Trimming stripped 2 bases from V and 8 bases from J, with 9 bases between. The CDR3 contains 12 residues. Looked up from germline, CDR1 is SNHLY and CDR2 is FYNNEI. Profiling relied on immunoSEQ multiplex PCR, and the TCRdb table lists in-frame clones only, not all of them. The repertoire holds approximately 210,000 clones, with about 87% as singletons. This entry is derived from a study of blood T cell repertoires in COVID-19. This clonotype was sampled from a man in his 70s with acute or convalescent COVID-19. Sequencing was carried out using peripheral blood. This chain joins TRBV2 and TRBJ1-1; possible D gene TRBD1, 6 bases. CDR3 nucleotides: TGTGCCAGCAGTGAACACAGGGAGGAAGCTTTCTTT. Its protein is CASSEHREEAFF.